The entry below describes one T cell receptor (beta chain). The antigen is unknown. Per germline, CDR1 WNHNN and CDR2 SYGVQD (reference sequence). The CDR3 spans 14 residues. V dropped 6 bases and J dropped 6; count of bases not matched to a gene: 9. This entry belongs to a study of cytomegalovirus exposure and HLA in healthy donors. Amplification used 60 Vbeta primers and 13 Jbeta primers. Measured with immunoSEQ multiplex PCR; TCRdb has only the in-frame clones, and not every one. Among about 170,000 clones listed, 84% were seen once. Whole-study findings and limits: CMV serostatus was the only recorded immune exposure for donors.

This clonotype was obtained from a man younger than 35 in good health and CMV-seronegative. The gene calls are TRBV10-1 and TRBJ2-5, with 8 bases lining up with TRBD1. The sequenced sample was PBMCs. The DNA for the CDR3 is TGCGCCAGCAGGGGGGACAGGTGGTTACAGACCCAGTACTTC. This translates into CASRGDRWLQTQYF.